What follows describes a single T cell receptor beta chain. This clone has just one count. What this receptor recognizes is not known. The input lacks base qualities; no much larger clone sits a single base away. CDR1 SGHRS and CDR2 YFSETQ were looked up in the germline V gene. The CDR3 runs 15 residues from the cysteine to the phenylalanine. The retained sequence is limited to the CDR3, 45 bases, with the frame set at the first base. V gives up 0 bases and J gives up 1 base, and the segment between their germline ends measures 8 bases. Library preparation used the immunoSEQ multiplex PCR assay. For the multiplex PCR, a mixture combining 60 forward primers for TCR Vbeta segments and 13 reverse primers for TCR Jbeta segments was used. A multiplex PCR assay on genomic DNA amplified the CDR3 region of rearranged TCR beta genes. The amplified TCR beta libraries were sequenced on the Illumina HiSeq System as 87-base-pair reads. Regarding the original processing steps: A later analysis tallied 75 million to 85 million unique TCR beta chains across the 700 or so repertoires, and some 10 million of those chains were shared by two or more donors. Raw reads were error-corrected and collapsed into unique sequences with a nearest-neighbor algorithm that merged closely related sequences to remove PCR and sequencing errors. V, D and J gene segments were assigned by aligning CDR3 sequences to IMGT reference sequences. For a sequence to be retained, at least a six-nucleotide match to both a V gene segment and a J gene segment was required. A rearrangement counted as productive if the CDR3 had no stop codons and remained in frame with V and J, and every other rearrangement counted as non-productive. Following IMGT convention, CDR3 was defined as the stretch from the second conserved V-encoded cysteine up to the conserved J-encoded phenylalanine. The earlier analysis of 587 of the donors excluded any sequence lacking an unambiguous match to a single V gene segment. An earlier analysis of fewer than 750 of the donors classified V segments as functional when productive rearrangements were above 56.7% and as segregating when the standard deviation between donors was above 5%. A statistical classification framework was developed to diagnose cytomegalovirus status using the catalog of TCR beta chain sequences. In a later analysis, TCR nucleotide sequences were compared against IMGT/GENE-DB human TR gene sequences so that V and J genes could be assigned. Using the TCRdist pipeline, a later analysis assigned CDR3 sequences along with most-parsimonious VDJ recombination scenarios. In a later analysis, every TCR beta chain was defined by the combination of its CDR3 amino acid sequence and its V-gene family, and reads without a unique V-gene family were dropped. In a later analysis, 450 to 600 highly shared, low-generation-probability nucleotide sequences were removed to address suspected cross-contamination and a sequencing artifact. In a later analysis, a clonal expansion index for each public chain was calculated from normalized within-repertoire ranks of inferred template counts. In a later analysis, generation probabilities were computed using a VDJ recombination model fitted to out-of-frame rearrangements, and the results were checked against IGoR. In a later analysis, TCR-TCR, TCR-HLA and TCR-CMV co-occurrence was scored with hypergeometric tests, and a repertoire-size bias correction was applied to TCR pairs. A later analysis estimated false discovery rates by permuting HLA or CMV assignments 20 times. In a later analysis, co-occurring TCRs were grouped using DBSCAN, with TCRdist sequence similarity added in when clustering inside HLA-allele-positive subsets. Co-occurrence clustering excluded repertoires with fewer than 30,000 or more than 120,000 public chains, plus five with anomalous nucleotide sharing. Drawn from immuneACCESS, this table holds only the in-frame rearrangements with V and J called that TCRdb kept. Clones are partly lost; checked studies trace under half to an unresolved V gene and leave the rest unexplained. The V and J calls and the clone size are those of that table, but D and trimming were determined from the DNA. Recorded for this sample are 100,000 to 150,000 clones; roughly 79% of them occurred a single time. About 1.8% of the sample is taken by the ten largest.

These data come from a study of cytomegalovirus exposure and HLA in healthy donors (dated by TCRdb to the late 2010s). With respect to the entire study: In an earlier analysis of under 600 of the donors, around 290 Gb of sequence data and approximately 120 million unique TCR beta sequences from about 179 million T cells were reported. An early release covering about 600 HLA-typed donors comprised about 300 gigabases of sequencing data and tens of millions of unique TCR sequences. Among the roughly 430 genotyped donors, approximately 76% belonged to the genetic ancestry cluster associated with self-reported Caucasian donors. The study aimed to test whether signatures of past pathogen exposure could be identified by cataloging public T cell receptors. The study profiled the T cell repertoires of hundreds of subjects by immunosequencing and related them to cytomegalovirus serostatus. Besides the first cohort of 666 subjects, a separate validation cohort made up of over 95 different subjects was used. High-throughput TCR immunosequencing, statistical association of individual TCRs with disease status, and machine learning were combined to predict cytomegalovirus infection status. In a later analysis, previously published TCR beta repertoires from 666 donors were re-analyzed and high-resolution HLA genotyping was added so that TCR occurrence patterns could be studied. Rather than using new phenotypic data, the later analysis identified candidate immune exposures from TCR beta sequences and from how often those sequences occurred across donors. An earlier analysis of 587 of the donors used high-throughput TCR beta sequencing to judge whether each TCR beta V gene segment behaved as functional or pseudogenic. Donor age, sex, ethnicity and CMV serostatus were compiled alongside the repertoire data. In a later genetic analysis, genome-wide SNP genotypes for about 65% of the roughly 670 donors were used, and that subset was treated as a discovery cohort. All discovery cohort repertoires had been generated using a single sequencing platform. HLA typing covered class I and class II loci at four-digit resolution. Typing coverage varied by locus: roughly 629-640 donors for A, B, C, DRB1 and DQB1; some 520 for DQA1; 606 for DPA1; approximately 470 for DPB1. A handful of DR-DQ haplotypes were handled as single units for association and clustering because linkage in the cohort was strong. On average, around 230,000 unique TCR beta nucleotide sequences were sequenced per donor among a few hundred genotyped donors of the cohort, with roughly 18% of those sequences being non-productive. Broader findings and caveats from the paper: Most TCR sequences were seen in very few donors, while some public TCRs were found in many individuals. Most CMV-associated TCR beta chains appeared to be HLA-restricted in a later analysis, and the HLA associations seemed to be driven largely by CMV exposure. In an earlier analysis of some 640 of the donors, most TCR beta V segments were observed in productive rearrangements about 90% or about 30% of the time, broadly matching IMGT annotations. This cohort had only TCR beta chains sequenced, and the lack of alpha or paired-chain data limited which features could be detected. Roughly uniform sequencing depth across donors was assumed in presence/absence analyses, although this assumption may not hold. The only immune exposure information available for the cohort was CMV serostatus. Linkage disequilibrium might explain the correlated functional status among segregating V segments, but an unknown experimental factor could not be ruled out. The classifier was reported to diagnose cytomegalovirus status with high specificity and sensitivity in both the original cohort and the validation cohort. In a later genetic analysis, fewer N-insertions in productive TCRs were reported among donors in an Asian-associated ancestry cluster than the approximately 710-donor mean. A later analysis associated 16,951 TCR beta sequences with specific HLA alleles at a false discovery rate of 0.05. In vitro tests confirmed that a few of the cytomegalovirus-associated TCR beta chains recognize cytomegalovirus antigens. A later analysis reported that several top co-occurrence clusters appeared linked to parvovirus B19, influenza, CMV and Epstein-Barr virus. In a later genetic analysis, a missense DCLRE1C variant was associated with V-gene and J-gene trimming of TCR beta chains, and the association was replicated in an independent cohort. Strong co-occurrence of HLA alleles, especially DR and DQ, made assigning TCR associations to individual alleles difficult. Because HLA typing was unavailable for some donors at each locus, only the typed subset was used in association tests. Some IMGT-functional V segments, including TRBV6-2 and TRBV6-3, could not be told apart with the 87-base-pair reads, so those segments were excluded. Because counts were too low, seventeen rarely observed V segments, including chromosome 9 orphons, were excluded from the earlier analysis of around 640 of the donors. In the study, some 180 TCR beta chains were listed as associated with cytomegalovirus. According to a later analysis, TCR association rates differed among HLA loci, with DRB1 alleles showing the most associated TCRs and HLA-C alleles showing the fewest. Compared with equally common non-associated chains, HLA-associated TCR beta chains in a later analysis were more clonally expanded and had lower generation probabilities. A further reported finding was that TCR beta sequences accurately predicted the HLA-A and HLA-B alleles for most subjects in the first cohort. The authors suggested that the approach could potentially be extended to other disease states and immunological phenotypes. A group of highly shared sequence variants was considered likely to be a technical artifact of the sequencing pipeline.

The cohort was made up of 650 to 700 healthy bone marrow donors. All cohort members were sampled while nominally healthy, although unrecorded immune exposures were likely present. The donor was CMV seronegative and belonged to the group of 352 seronegative cohort members. Each donor provided a peripheral blood sample, and peripheral blood mononuclear cells were used for TCR beta sequencing. The Qiagen DNeasy Blood Extraction Kit was used to extract genomic DNA from the blood cell samples. This TCR came from a woman in her thirties or forties in good health and CMV-seronegative. Sequenced input: PBMCs. This sequence uses TRBV5-1 and TRBJ2-1; the D gene is possibly TRBD1, with 6 bases matching. The CDR3 protein sequence reads: CASSLAGESYNEQFF. The DNA sequence is TGCGCCAGCAGCTTGGCAGGGGAGTCCTACAATGAGCAGTTCTTC.